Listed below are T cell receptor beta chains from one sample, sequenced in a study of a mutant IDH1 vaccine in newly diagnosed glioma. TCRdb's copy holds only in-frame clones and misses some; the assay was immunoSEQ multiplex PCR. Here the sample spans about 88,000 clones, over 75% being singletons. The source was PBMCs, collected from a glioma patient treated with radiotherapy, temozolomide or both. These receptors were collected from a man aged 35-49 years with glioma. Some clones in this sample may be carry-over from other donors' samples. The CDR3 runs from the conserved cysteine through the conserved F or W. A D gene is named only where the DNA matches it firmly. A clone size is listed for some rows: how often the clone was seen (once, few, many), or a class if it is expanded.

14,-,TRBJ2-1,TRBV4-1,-,CASSQAPLAQEQFF,TGCGCCAGCAGCCAGGCCCCGCTGGCCCAAGAGCAGTTCTTC
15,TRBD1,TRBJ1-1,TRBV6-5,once,CASSYSRGGSTEAFF,TGTGCCAGCAGTTACTCGAGAGGGGGCAGCACTGAAGCTTTCTTT
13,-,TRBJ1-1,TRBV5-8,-,CASSLSANTEAFF,TGTGCCAGCAGCTTATCAGCGAACACTGAAGCTTTCTTT
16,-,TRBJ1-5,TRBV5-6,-,CASSKDGGFQNQPQHF,TGTGCCAGCAGCAAGGACGGTGGATTCCAGAATCAGCCCCAGCATTTT
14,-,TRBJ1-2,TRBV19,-,CASSIPSVNYGYTF,TGTGCCAGTAGTATACCCTCCGTTAACTATGGCTACACCTTC
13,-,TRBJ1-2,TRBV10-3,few,CAISGGGGDGYTF,TGTGCCATCAGTGGAGGGGGAGGGGATGGCTACACCTTC
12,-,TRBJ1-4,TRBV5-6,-,CASSLGGFELFF,TGTGCCAGCAGCTTGGGGGGGTTTGAACTGTTTTTT
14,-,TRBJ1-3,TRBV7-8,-,CASSLDRGGNTIYF,TGTGCCAGCAGCCTCGACAGAGGAGGAAACACCATATATTTT
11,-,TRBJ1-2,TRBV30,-,CAGSRGEGYTF,TGTGCCGGGTCCCGGGGAGAGGGCTACACCTTC
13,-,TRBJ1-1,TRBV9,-,CASSVGGGATSFF,-
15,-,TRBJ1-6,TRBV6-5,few,CASSYEGPTYSPLHF,TGTGCCAGCAGTTACGAGGGCCCCACCTATTCACCCCTCCACTTT
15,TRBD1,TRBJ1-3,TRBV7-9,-,CASSSQGASGNTIYF,TGTGCCAGCAGTTCCCAGGGGGCGTCGGGAAACACCATATATTTT
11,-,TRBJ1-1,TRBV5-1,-,CASSLQDEAFF,TGCGCCAGCAGCTTACAGGATGAAGCTTTCTTT
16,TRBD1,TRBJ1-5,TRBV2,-,CASSPGQGAAIQPQHF,TGTGCCAGCAGTCCGGGACAGGGGGCAGCAATTCAGCCCCAGCATTTT
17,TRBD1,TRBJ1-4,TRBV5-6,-,CASSLKGQGETNEKLFF,TGTGCCAGCAGCTTGAAGGGACAGGGCGAAACTAATGAAAAACTGTTTTTT
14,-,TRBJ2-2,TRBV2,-,CASSFGMGSGELFF,TGTGCCAGCAGCTTCGGGATGGGCTCCGGGGAGCTGTTTTTT
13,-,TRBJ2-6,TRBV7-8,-,CASSRSGANVLTF,TGTGCCAGCAGCCGGTCTGGGGCCAACGTCCTGACTTTC
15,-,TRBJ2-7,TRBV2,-,CASSDTTALSYEQYF,TGTGCCAGCAGTGATACCACAGCGCTATCCTACGAGCAGTACTTC